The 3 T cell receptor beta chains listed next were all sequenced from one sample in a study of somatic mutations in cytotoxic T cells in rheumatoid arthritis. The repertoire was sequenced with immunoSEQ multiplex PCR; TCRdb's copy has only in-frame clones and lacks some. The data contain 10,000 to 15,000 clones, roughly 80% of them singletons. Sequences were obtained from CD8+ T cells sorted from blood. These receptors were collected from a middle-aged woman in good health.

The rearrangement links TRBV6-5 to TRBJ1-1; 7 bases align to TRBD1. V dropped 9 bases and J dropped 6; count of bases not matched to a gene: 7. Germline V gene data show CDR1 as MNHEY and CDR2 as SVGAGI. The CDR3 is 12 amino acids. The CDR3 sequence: CASRQGLSEAFF. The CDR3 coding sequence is TGTGCCAGTCGACAGGGACTATCTGAAGCTTTCTTT.

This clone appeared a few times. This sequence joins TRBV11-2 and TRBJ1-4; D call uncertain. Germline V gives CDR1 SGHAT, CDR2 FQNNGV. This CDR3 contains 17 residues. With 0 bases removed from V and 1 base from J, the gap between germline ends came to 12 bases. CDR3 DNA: TGTGCCAGCAGCTTAGATCCTAGGGTGATAACTAATGAAAAACTGTTTTTT. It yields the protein CASSLDPRVITNEKLFF. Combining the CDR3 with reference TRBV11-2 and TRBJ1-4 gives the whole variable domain EAGVAQSPRYKIIEKRQSVAFWCNPISGHATLYWYQQILGQGPKLLIQFQNNGVVDDSQLPKDRFSAERLKGVDSTLKIQPAKLEDSAVYLCASSLDPRVITNEKLFFGSGTQLSVL.

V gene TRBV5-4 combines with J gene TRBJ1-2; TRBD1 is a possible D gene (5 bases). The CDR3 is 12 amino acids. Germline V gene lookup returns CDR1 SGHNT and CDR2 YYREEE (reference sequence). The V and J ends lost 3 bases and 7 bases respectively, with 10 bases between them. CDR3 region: CASSYQGGGYTF. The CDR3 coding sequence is TGTGCCAGCAGCTACCAGGGAGGTGGCTACACCTTC.